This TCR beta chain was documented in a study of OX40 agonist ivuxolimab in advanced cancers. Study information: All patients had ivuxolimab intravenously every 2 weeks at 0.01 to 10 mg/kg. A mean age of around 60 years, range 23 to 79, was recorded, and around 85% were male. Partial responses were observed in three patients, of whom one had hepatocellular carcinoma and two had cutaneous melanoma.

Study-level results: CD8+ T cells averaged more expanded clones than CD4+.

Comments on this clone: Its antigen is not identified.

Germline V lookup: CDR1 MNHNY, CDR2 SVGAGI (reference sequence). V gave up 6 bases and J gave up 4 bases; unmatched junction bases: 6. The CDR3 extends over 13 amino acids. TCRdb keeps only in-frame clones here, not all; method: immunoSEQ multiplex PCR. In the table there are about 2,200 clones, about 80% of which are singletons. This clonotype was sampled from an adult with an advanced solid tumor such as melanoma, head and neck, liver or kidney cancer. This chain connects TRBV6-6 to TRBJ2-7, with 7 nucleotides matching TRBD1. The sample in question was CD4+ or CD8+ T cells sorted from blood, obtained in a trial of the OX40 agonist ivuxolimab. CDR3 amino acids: CASSRGQLYEQYF. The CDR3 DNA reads TGTGCCAGCAGCCGGGGACAGTTATACGAGCAGTACTTC.